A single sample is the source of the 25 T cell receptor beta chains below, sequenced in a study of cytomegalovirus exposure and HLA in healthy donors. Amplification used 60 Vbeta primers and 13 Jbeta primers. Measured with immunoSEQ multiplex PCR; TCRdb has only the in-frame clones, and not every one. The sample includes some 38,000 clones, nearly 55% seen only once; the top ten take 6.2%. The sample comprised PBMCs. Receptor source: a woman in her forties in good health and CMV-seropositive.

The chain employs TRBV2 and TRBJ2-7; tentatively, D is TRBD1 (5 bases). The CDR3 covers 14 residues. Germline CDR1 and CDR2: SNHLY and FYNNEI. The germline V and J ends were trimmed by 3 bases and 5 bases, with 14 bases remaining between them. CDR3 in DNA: TGTGCCAGCAGTGATGGCAGGGCAGCCCACGAGCAGTACTTC. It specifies CASSDGRAAHEQYF.

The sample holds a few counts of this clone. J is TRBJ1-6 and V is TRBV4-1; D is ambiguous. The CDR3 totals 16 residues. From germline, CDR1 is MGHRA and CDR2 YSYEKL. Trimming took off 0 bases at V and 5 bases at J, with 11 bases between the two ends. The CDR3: CASSQEGGPDNSPLHF. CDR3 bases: TGCGCCAGCAGCCAAGAAGGAGGGCCTGATAATTCACCCCTCCACTTT.

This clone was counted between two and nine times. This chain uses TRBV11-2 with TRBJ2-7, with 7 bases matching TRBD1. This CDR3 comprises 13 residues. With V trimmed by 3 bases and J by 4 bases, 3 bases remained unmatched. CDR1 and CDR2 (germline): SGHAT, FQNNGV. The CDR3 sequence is CASSFGTAYEQYF. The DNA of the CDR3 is TGTGCCAGCAGCTTCGGGACAGCATACGAGCAGTACTTC.

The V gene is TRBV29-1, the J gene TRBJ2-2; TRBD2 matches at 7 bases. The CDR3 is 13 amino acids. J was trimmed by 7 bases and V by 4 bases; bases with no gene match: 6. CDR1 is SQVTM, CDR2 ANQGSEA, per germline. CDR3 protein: CSVGRGSGGELFF. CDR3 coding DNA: TGCAGCGTTGGGCGGGGGAGCGGCGGGGAGCTGTTTTTT.

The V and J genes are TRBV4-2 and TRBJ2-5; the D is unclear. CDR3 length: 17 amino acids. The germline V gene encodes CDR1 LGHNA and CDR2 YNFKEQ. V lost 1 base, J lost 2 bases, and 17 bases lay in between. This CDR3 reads CASSQVEVPARQETQYF. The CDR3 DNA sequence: TGTGCCAGCAGCCAAGTCGAGGTCCCTGCGCGGCAAGAGACCCAGTACTTC.

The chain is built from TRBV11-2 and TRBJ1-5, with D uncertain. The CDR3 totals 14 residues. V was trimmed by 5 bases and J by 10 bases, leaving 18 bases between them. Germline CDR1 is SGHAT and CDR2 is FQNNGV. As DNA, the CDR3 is TGTGCCAGCAGCCCTCATCAGGCCGTCCCACCCCAGCATTTT. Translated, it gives CASSPHQAVPPQHF.

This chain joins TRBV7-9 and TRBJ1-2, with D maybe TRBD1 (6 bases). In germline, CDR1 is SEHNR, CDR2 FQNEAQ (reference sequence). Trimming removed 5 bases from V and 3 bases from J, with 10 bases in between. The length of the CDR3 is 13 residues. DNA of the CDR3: TGTGCCAGCAGCCAGGACAGCTACTATGGCTACACCTTC. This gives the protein CASSQDSYYGYTF.

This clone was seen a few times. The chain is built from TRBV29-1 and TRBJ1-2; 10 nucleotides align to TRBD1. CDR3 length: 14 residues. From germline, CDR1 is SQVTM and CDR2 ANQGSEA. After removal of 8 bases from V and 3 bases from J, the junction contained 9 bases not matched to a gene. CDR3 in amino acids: CSCSGTGEDYGYTF. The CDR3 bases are TGCAGCTGCTCGGGGACAGGGGAGGACTATGGCTACACCTTC.

The CDR3 bases are TGTGCCAGCAGGCGCCCGGACAGGGACTCTGAAGCTTTCTTT. Amino acids: CASRRPDRDSEAFF. The chain has TRBV6-6 and TRBJ1-1, with 8 bases identical to TRBD1. The CDR3 has 14 residues. V gave up 6 bases and J gave up 6 bases; unmatched junction bases: 9. Germline V CDR1 and CDR2: MNHNY, SVGAGI (reference sequence).

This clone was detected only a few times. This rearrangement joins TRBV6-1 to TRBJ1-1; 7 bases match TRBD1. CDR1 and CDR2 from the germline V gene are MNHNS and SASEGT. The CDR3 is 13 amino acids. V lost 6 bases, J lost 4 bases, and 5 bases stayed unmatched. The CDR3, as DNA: TGTGCCAGCAGCGAGGGGGCGGCCACTGAAGCTTTCTTT. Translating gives CASSEGAATEAFF.

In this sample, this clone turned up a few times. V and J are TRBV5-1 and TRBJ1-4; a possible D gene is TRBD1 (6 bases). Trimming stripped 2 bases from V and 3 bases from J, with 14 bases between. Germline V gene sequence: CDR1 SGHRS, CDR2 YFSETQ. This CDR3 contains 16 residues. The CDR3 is CASSFLGGPANEKLFF. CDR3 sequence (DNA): TGCGCCAGCAGCTTCTTAGGGGGTCCAGCTAATGAAAAACTGTTTTTT.

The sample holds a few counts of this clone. The DNA of the CDR3 is TGTGCCGTTCGACCGGGGGAGGGCTCCTACGAGCAGTACTTC. This encodes CAVRPGEGSYEQYF. The chain employs TRBV10-3 and TRBJ2-7, with 7 bases matching TRBD2. The CDR3 runs to 14 residues. Germline CDR1 reads ENHRY; CDR2 reads SYGVKD. The J segment lost 0 bases and the V segment lost 11 bases, leaving 10 bases of the junction unmatched.

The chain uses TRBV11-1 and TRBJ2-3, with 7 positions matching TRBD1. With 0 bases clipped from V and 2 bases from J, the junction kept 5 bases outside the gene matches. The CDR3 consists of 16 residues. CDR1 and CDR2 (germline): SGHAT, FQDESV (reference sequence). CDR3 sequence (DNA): TGTGCCAGCAGCTTAGCAGGGGGCTTCGACACAGATACGCAGTATTTT. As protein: CASSLAGGFDTDTQYF.

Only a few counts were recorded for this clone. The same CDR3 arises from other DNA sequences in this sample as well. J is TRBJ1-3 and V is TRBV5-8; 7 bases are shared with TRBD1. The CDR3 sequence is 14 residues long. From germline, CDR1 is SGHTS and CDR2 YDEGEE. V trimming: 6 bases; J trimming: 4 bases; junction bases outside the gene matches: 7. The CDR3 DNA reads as TGTGCCAGCACCCTGACAGGGACGGGAAACACCATATATTTT. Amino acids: CASTLTGTGNTIYF. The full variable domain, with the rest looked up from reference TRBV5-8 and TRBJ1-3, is EAGVTQSPTHLIKTRGQQATLRCSPISGHTSVYWYQQALGLGLQFLLWYDEGEERNRGNFPPRFSGRQFPNYSSELNVNALELEDSALYLCASTLTGTGNTIYFGEGSWLTVV.

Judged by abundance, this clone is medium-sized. CDR3 nucleotide sequence: TGTGCCAGCTTTGCGAGCTCCTACGAGCAGTACTTC. Translated, it gives CASFASSYEQYF. The chain has TRBV27 and TRBJ2-7, with D unresolved. V was clipped by 8 bases and J by 0 bases, with 8 bases between them. The CDR3 covers 12 residues. The V gene's germline CDR1 is MNHEY and CDR2 SMNVEV (reference sequence).

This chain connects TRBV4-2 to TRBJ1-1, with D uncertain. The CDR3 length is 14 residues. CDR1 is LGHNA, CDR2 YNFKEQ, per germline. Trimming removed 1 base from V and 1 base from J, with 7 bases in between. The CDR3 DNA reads TGTGCCAGCAGCCAAGCCCGGGGGAACACTGAAGCTTTCTTT. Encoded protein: CASSQARGNTEAFF.

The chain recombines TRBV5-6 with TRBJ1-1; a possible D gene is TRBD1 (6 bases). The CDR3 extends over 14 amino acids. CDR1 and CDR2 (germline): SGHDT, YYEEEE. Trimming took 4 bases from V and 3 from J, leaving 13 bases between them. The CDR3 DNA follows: TGTGCCAGCAGCGGAAACAGGGTTCACACTGAAGCTTTCTTT. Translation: CASSGNRVHTEAFF. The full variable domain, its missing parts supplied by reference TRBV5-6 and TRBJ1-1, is DAGVTQSPTHLIKTRGQQVTLRCSPKSGHDTVSWYQQALGQGPQFIFQYYEEEERQRGNFPDRFSGHQFPNYSSELNVNALLLGDSALYLCASSGNRVHTEAFFGQGTRLTVV.

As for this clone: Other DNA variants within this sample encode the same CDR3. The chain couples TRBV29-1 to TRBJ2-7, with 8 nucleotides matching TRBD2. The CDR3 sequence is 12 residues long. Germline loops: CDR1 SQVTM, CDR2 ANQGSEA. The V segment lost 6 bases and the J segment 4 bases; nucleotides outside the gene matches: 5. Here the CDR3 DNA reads TGCAGCGTCGGGGGGGGGACATACGAGCAGTACTTC. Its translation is CSVGGGTYEQYF.

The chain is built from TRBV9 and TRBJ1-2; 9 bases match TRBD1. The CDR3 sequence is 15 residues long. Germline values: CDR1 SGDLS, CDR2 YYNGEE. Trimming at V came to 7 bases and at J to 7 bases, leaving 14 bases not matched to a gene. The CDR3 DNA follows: TGTGCCAGCTATGGACAGGGGACGGCGGTTGGTGGCTACACCTTC. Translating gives CASYGQGTAVGGYTF. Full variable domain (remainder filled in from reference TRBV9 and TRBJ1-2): DSGVTQTPKHLITATGQRVTLRCSPRSGDLSVYWYQQSLDQGLQFLIQYYNGEERAKGNILERFSAQQFPDLHSELNLSSLELGDSALYFCASYGQGTAVGGYTFGSGTRLTVV.

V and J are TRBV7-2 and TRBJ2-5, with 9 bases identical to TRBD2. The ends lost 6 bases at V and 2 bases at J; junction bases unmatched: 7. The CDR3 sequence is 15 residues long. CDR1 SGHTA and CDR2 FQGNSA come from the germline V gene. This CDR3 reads CASRPNLAGQETQYF. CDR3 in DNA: TGTGCCAGCAGACCGAATCTAGCGGGACAAGAGACCCAGTACTTC.

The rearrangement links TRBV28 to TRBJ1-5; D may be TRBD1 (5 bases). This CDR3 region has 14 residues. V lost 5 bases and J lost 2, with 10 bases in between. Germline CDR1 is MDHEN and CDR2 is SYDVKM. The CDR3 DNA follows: TGTGCCAGCAGTACTTGGGGGGGCAATCAGCCCCAGCATTTT. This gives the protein CASSTWGGNQPQHF.

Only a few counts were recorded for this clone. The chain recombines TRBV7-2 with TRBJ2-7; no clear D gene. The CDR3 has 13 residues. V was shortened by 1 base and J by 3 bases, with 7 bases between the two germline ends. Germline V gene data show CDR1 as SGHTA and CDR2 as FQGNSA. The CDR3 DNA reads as TGTGCCAGCAGCTTAGAGAGAAACTACGAGCAGTACTTC. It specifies CASSLERNYEQYF.

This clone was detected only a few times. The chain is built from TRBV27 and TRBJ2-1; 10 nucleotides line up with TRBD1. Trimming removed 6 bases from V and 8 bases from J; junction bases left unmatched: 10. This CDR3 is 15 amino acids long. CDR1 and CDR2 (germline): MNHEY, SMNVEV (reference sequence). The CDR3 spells CASSRRGDRGYEQFF. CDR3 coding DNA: TGTGCCAGCAGCCGGAGGGGGGACAGGGGCTATGAGCAGTTCTTC.

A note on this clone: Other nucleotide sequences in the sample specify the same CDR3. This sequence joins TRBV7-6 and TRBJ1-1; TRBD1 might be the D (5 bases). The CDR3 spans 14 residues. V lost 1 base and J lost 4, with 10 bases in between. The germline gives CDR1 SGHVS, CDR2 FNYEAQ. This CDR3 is CASSLVQGGTEAFF. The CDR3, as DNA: TGTGCCAGCAGCTTAGTTCAGGGAGGCACTGAAGCTTTCTTT.

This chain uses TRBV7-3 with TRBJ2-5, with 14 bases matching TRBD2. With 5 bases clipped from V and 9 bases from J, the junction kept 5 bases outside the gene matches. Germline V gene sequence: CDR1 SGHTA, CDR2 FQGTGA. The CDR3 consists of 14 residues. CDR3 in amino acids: CASSPGLAGGPQYF. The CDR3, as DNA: TGTGCCAGCAGCCCCGGACTAGCGGGGGGACCCCAGTACTTC.